This T cell receptor (beta chain) was identified during a study of blood T cells in healthy people across ages. This clonotype has just a few counts. V gave up 5 bases and J gave up 0 bases; unmatched junction bases: 10. The CDR3 runs to 16 residues. Germline CDR1 reads SGHAT; CDR2 reads FQDESV (reference sequence). Sample-barcoded 5' priming and a J-beta primer mix drove a second PCR of roughly 6 to 12 cycles. A 12-random-nucleotide template-switch adaptor tagged each cDNA molecule. TCRdb ran MiXCR on the 5' RACE reads and lists one entry per CDR3 protein. Of 600,000 to 1,000,000 distinct CDR3 sequences detected, about 25% appear once; the ten largest clones hold under 4.5%. At least 7 million PBMCs were isolated per sample. This same sample was also part of a study on T cells of mothers and their children.

This chain connects TRBV11-1 to TRBJ2-7; 7 nucleotides match TRBD1. Sequencing was done on a sample of blood. This clonotype was obtained from a boy aged 5-17 years in good health. In DNA form, the CDR3 reads TGTGCCAGCAGCGCCCGACAGGGCCGACTCTCCTACGAGCAGTACTTC. It yields the protein CASSARQGRLSYEQYF.